This T cell receptor (beta chain) is from a study of T-cell memory formation after mild COVID-19. Study summary: Among the donors, TCR clusters were largely specific to each donor.

J was trimmed by 5 bases and V by 5 bases; bases with no gene match: 7. The CDR3 is 15 amino acids. The germline gives CDR1 SGHTA, CDR2 FQGTGA. TCRdb ran MiXCR on the 5' RACE reads and lists one entry per CDR3 protein. The table has about 290,000 distinct CDR3 sequences, about 16% seen once. Study results and limitations: Shrinking CD4+ clones were chiefly CM and EM; CD8+ ones were chiefly EMRA. Confirmation of SARS-CoV-2 specificity was lacking for second-wave clones peaking day 37.

About this clonotype itself: The antigen is not known.

This receptor was obtained from a man between 18 and 35 years old who had mild COVID-19 (a few samples of this study predate the infection). Cell type and time point are not known. The sequencing sample was made of PBMCs or a T cell subset sorted from them (not recorded which). V gene TRBV7-3 combines with J gene TRBJ2-3, with TRBD2 identical over 10 bases. For the CDR3, the DNA is TGTGCCAGCAGCCGAGCGGGGGGGACAGGAGATACGCAGTATTTT. It is translated as CASSRAGGTGDTQYF.